This T cell receptor beta chain was documented in a study of blood T cells in healthy people across ages. Points from the study as a whole: Both naive CD4+ cell counts and diversity were greater in long-lived donors than in aged donors. A roughly linear fall in TCR beta diversity per million T cells was seen with increasing age. Unsorted PBMC material precluded a definitive naive versus antigen-experienced comparison.

Details on this clonotype: The target antigen is unknown.

Primed by a sample-barcoded 5' primer and a J-beta primer mix, a second PCR proceeded for about 6 to 11 cycles. TCRdb redid the calling of the 5' RACE reads with MiXCR, one entry per CDR3 protein. Among around 940,000 distinct CDR3 sequences listed, 51% were seen once. J was trimmed by 5 bases and V by 2 bases; bases with no gene match: 12. This CDR3 has 17 amino acids. In germline, CDR1 is SGHRS, CDR2 YFSETQ. This chain links TRBV5-1 with TRBJ2-5; the match to TRBD2 covers 10 bases. This TCR derives from an older woman in good health. Sequencing input: blood. CDR3 protein: CASSFPISGRLDETQYF. The CDR3 DNA reads TGCGCCAGCAGCTTCCCCATTAGCGGGAGGCTAGATGAGACCCAGTACTTC. Using reference TRBV5-1 and TRBJ2-5 for the parts outside the CDR3, the full variable domain is KAGVTQTPRYLIKTRGQQVTLSCSPISGHRSVSWYQQTPGQGLQFLFEYFSETQRNKGNFPGRFSGRQFSNSRSEMNVSTLELGDSALYLCASSFPISGRLDETQYFGPGTRLLVL.